This entry features one T cell receptor (beta chain) sequence. With 3 bases removed from V and 0 bases from J, the gap between germline ends came to 7 bases. Germline CDR1 and CDR2: SGHRS and YFSETQ. CDR3 length: 14 residues. This entry belongs to a study of blood T cell repertoires in COVID-19. TCRdb keeps only in-frame clones here, not all; method: immunoSEQ multiplex PCR. The sample has fewer than 450,000 clones; approximately 86% are singletons. Sequences were obtained from PBMCs or T cells enriched from blood (not recorded which). The chain joins TRBV5-1 to TRBJ1-5; a possible D gene is TRBD1 (5 bases). This TCR derives from a woman in her forties with acute COVID-19. The CDR3 bases are TGCGCCAGCAGCTGGGACTATAGCAATCAGCCCCAGCATTTT. Amino acid sequence: CASSWDYSNQPQHF. Variable domain in full (rest from reference TRBV5-1 and TRBJ1-5): KAGVTQTPRYLIKTRGQQVTLSCSPISGHRSVSWYQQTPGQGLQFLFEYFSETQRNKGNFPGRFSGRQFSNSRSEMNVSTLELGDSALYLCASSWDYSNQPQHFGDGTRLSIL.